A selection of T cell receptor beta chains follows, all from one sample in a study of blood T cell repertoires in COVID-19. The assay was immunoSEQ multiplex PCR, and TCRdb's table has in-frame clones only and misses some. Of approximately 200,000 clones in the sample, about 82% were seen once. The sequenced sample was peripheral blood. The receptors come from a woman in her twenties or thirties with acute or convalescent COVID-19. Each CDR3 is given with its conserved first and last residue. Each record gives: V gene, clone size, D gene, J gene, CDR3 protein, CDR3 DNA. The D gene is left open where the match is weak. Only part of the rows carry a size: once, few, many, or a class if the clone is expanded.

TRBV3-1/TRBV3-2	NA	NA	TRBJ2-5	CASSHVSDQETQYF	TGTGCCAGCAGCCACGTGAGCGACCAAGAGACCCAGTACTTC
TRBV7-8	NA	TRBD1	TRBJ1-4	CASSIGQGGREKLFF	TGTGCCAGCAGCATAGGACAGGGAGGCAGGGAAAAACTGTTTTTT
TRBV19	NA	NA	TRBJ2-1	CASSLGGIGQFF	TGTGCCAGTAGTCTGGGCGGGATCGGGCAGTTCTTC
TRBV27	NA	TRBD2	TRBJ2-1	CASSPSGSSYNEQFF	TGTGCCAGCAGTCCTAGCGGGAGCTCCTACAATGAGCAGTTCTTC
TRBV2	NA	TRBD1	TRBJ2-7	CASSLNSPGTGSYEQYF	TGTGCCAGCAGCCTAAATTCACCCGGGACAGGGTCCTACGAGCAGTACTTC
TRBV14	NA	TRBD1	TRBJ1-2	CASSQARDSLSGYTF	TGTGCCAGCAGCCAAGCTCGGGACAGTCTCTCTGGCTACACCTTC
TRBV7-3	NA	NA	TRBJ1-2	CASSLSRGNGYTF	TGTGCCAGCAGCTTAAGTCGGGGAAATGGCTACACCTTC
TRBV9	NA	TRBD1	TRBJ1-2	CASSVGGTGLVYGYTF	TGTGCCAGCAGCGTAGGTGGGACAGGGCTGGTTTATGGCTACACCTTC
TRBV9	few	TRBD2	TRBJ2-7	CASSVEIGTSYEQYF	TGTGCCAGCAGCGTAGAGATAGGGACTAGCTACGAGCAGTACTTC
TRBV7-9	NA	TRBD1	TRBJ1-2	CASSHPGQGSYGYTF	TGTGCCAGCAGCCATCCGGGACAGGGGTCCTATGGCTACACCTTC
TRBV12-3/TRBV12-4	NA	TRBD1	TRBJ2-4	CASSTRQTGATNF	TGTGCCAGCAGTACGCGTCAAACAGGGGCCACGAACTTC
TRBV15	NA	NA	TRBJ1-4	CATSRVVAAGSEKLFF	TGTGCCACCAGCAGAGTCGTCGCGGCTGGGAGTGAAAAACTGTTTTTT
TRBV2	NA	NA	TRBJ1-5	CASRVGSNQPQHF	TGTGCCAGCAGGGTGGGGAGTAATCAGCCCCAGCATTTT
TRBV7-2	NA	NA	TRBJ2-1	CASSLGGGRSDEQFF	TGTGCCAGCAGCTTAGGGGGGGGCAGGTCGGATGAGCAGTTCTTC
TRBV5-6	NA	NA	TRBJ2-5	CASSWRGTAETQYF	TGTGCCAGCAGCTGGAGGGGGACAGCAGAGACCCAGTACTTC